These 3 T cell receptor beta chains came from one sample sequenced in a study of blood T cell repertoires in COVID-19. The table came from immunoSEQ multiplex PCR; TCRdb's copy has only in-frame clones and leaves some out. This sample has about 180,000 clones, with roughly 87% found just once. Source material: PBMCs or T cells enriched from blood (not recorded which). The receptor set was obtained from a woman aged 40 to 49 with acute COVID-19.

About this clone itself: The sample has other DNA sequences that encode this CDR3 too. The chain has TRBV2 and TRBJ2-5, with TRBD2 matching over 7 bases. Germline trimming cut 6 bases from V and 3 bases from J; bases unmatched to any gene: 16. Germline lookup yields CDR1 SNHLY and CDR2 FYNNEI. The CDR3 consists of 17 residues. The CDR3 sequence is CASSRTRSGAFKETQYF. The CDR3, as DNA: TGTGCCAGCAGCCGGACGAGGAGCGGGGCCTTCAAAGAGACCCAGTACTTC.

The V gene is TRBV4-3, the J gene TRBJ2-3, with TRBD2 matching 11 bases. The CDR3 sequence is 16 residues long. The V gene's germline CDR1 is LGHNA and CDR2 YSLEER. V shed 4 bases and J 5 bases; nucleotides not matched to a gene: 8. CDR3: CASSPRLAGGEDTQYF. In nucleotides, the CDR3 is TGCGCCAGCAGCCCGAGGCTAGCGGGAGGAGAAGATACGCAGTATTTT.

This chain joins TRBV2 and TRBJ1-5; D not resolved. CDR1 SNHLY and CDR2 FYNNEI come from the germline V gene. The CDR3 totals 12 residues. V was trimmed by 8 bases and J by 6 bases, leaving 11 bases between them. The CDR3 is CASRLYGQPQHF. In DNA form, the CDR3 reads TGTGCCAGCCGACTCTACGGTCAGCCCCAGCATTTT.